This TCR beta chain is from a study of radiotherapy plus CTLA-4 blockade in lung cancer. Study-level background: In less than 20% of patients, objective responses were seen; around 34% had disease control.

Germline CDR1 SGHAT, CDR2 FQNNGV. Trimming took 6 bases from V and 11 from J; bases not matched to a gene: 8. CDR3 length: 12 residues. Assay: immunoSEQ multiplex PCR; the TCRdb copy retains only in-frame clones and omits some. This sample carries 80,000 to 95,000 clones, around four fifths of them seen once, and the ten largest clones take 0.82%. The gene calls are TRBV11-2 and TRBJ1-1; 8 bases are a match to TRBD1. The source is a human donor with non-small cell lung cancer who had stable disease on radiotherapy plus ipilimumab. The sample consisted of peripheral blood, taken from a patient treated with radiotherapy plus ipilimumab. Here the CDR3 DNA reads TGTGCCAGCAGTAGGCAGGGGGCGGACGCTTTCTTT. Translated, it gives CASSRQGADAFF.